This T cell receptor (beta chain) derives from a study of shared clonotypes between healthy human individuals. Whole-study results and caveats: Exclusively blood specimens were collected; tissue repertoires likely differ.

Comments on this clone: Its antigen remains unknown.

TCRdb keeps only in-frame clones here, not all; method: immunoSEQ multiplex PCR. The sample gives around 320,000 clones, roughly 84% of which show up once; about 17% is in the top ten. Germline CDR1 and CDR2: PRHDT and FYEKMQ (reference sequence). V was clipped by 8 bases and J by 7 bases; unmatched bases: 10. The CDR3 has 13 amino acids. Material for sequencing was memory CD8+ T cells sorted from blood. The sample's subset: CD45RO+ cells pooled with CCR7-negative TemRA cells. V and J are TRBV13 and TRBJ2-7, with 8 bases matching TRBD1. The clonotype originates from a young man in good health. CDR3 sequence reads: CASALQGVGEQYF. The CDR3 nucleotides are TGTGCCAGCGCCCTACAGGGGGTTGGGGAGCAGTACTTC.